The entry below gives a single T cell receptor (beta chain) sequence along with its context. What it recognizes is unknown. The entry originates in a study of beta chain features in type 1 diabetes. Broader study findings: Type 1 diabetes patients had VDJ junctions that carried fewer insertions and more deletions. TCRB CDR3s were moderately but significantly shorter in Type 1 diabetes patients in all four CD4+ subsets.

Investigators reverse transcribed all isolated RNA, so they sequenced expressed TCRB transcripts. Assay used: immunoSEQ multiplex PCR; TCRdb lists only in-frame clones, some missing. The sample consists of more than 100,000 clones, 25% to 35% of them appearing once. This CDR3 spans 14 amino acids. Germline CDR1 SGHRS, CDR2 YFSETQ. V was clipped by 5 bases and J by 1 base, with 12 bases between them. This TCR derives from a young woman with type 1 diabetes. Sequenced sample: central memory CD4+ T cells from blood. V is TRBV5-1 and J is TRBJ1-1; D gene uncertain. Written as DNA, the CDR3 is TGCGCCAGCAGGTCCACTACGGAGAACACTGAAGCTTTCTTT. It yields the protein CASRSTTENTEAFF.